This section outlines one T cell receptor (beta chain) sequence together with its context. Its binding antigen is unknown. From the cysteine through the phenylalanine, the CDR3 covers 14 amino acids. The retained sequence is limited to the CDR3, 42 bases, with the frame set at the first base. The germline V gene (reference sequence) supplies CDR1 SEHNR and CDR2 FQNEAQ. Relative to germline, V is 3 bases shorter and J is 0 bases shorter, with 7 bases between their ends. In total, more than 500 healthy bone marrow donors made up the cohort. At the time of sampling, all cohort members were nominally healthy, though unrecorded immune exposures were likely present. The donor tested CMV seronegative and was one of the 352 seronegative cohort members. Every donor gave a peripheral blood sample, and the peripheral blood mononuclear cells from that sample were used for TCR beta sequencing. The Qiagen DNeasy Blood Extraction Kit was used to extract genomic DNA from the blood cell samples.

The data derive from a study of cytomegalovirus exposure and HLA in healthy donors (dated by TCRdb to 2016 to 2017). The study in broad terms: In an earlier analysis of 450 to 750 of the donors, 250 to 300 Gb of sequence data and roughly 100 million unique TCR beta sequences from about 179 million T cells were reported. Typing coverage differed by locus: A, B, C, DRB1 and DQB1 were typed in roughly 629-640 donors, DQA1 in 522, DPA1 in some 570, and DPB1 in around 440. The study aimed to test whether cataloging public T cell receptors could reveal signatures of past pathogen exposure. Donor age, sex, ethnicity and CMV serostatus were compiled together with the repertoire data. A later analysis re-analyzed previously published TCR beta repertoires from hundreds of donors and added high-resolution HLA genotyping to study TCR occurrence patterns. Rather than using new phenotypic data, the later analysis identified candidate immune exposures from TCR beta sequences and from how often those sequences occurred across donors. Four to six DR-DQ haplotypes were handled as single units for association and clustering because linkage in the cohort was strong. A separate validation cohort of roughly 130 different subjects was used in addition to the approximately 700-subject first cohort. Class I and class II HLA loci were covered by the typing at four-digit resolution. An early release that covered about 600 HLA-typed donors contained 300 to 350 gigabases of sequencing data and tens of millions of unique TCR sequences. To predict cytomegalovirus infection status, the study brought together high-throughput TCR immunosequencing, statistical association of individual TCRs with disease status, and machine learning. Every discovery cohort repertoire had been produced on one sequencing platform. The study profiled the T cell repertoires of 500 to 800 subjects by immunosequencing and related them to cytomegalovirus serostatus. A later genetic analysis took genome-wide SNP genotypes for about 55% of the roughly 670 donors and used that subset as a discovery cohort. In an earlier analysis of several hundred of the donors, high-throughput TCR beta sequencing was used to judge whether each TCR beta V gene segment behaved as functional or pseudogenic. Among the roughly 380 genotyped donors, 75% to 90% belonged to the genetic ancestry cluster associated with self-reported Caucasian donors. Among some 410 genotyped donors of the cohort, an average of approximately 200,000 unique TCR beta nucleotide sequences was sequenced per donor, of which about 19% were non-productive.

Points the paper makes about the study in general: The classifier was reported to diagnose cytomegalovirus status with high specificity and sensitivity in both the original cohort and the validation cohort. Assigning TCR associations to individual alleles was difficult when HLA alleles, especially DR and DQ, strongly co-occurred. Immune exposure information for the cohort was limited to CMV serostatus. While some public TCRs were present in many individuals, most TCR sequences turned up only very rarely across donors. Several of the top co-occurrence clusters appeared to be linked to parvovirus B19, influenza, CMV and Epstein-Barr virus, according to a later analysis. In a later analysis, HLA-associated TCR beta chains were found to be more clonally expanded and to have lower generation probabilities than equally common non-associated chains. A later genetic analysis associated a missense DCLRE1C variant with V-gene and J-gene trimming of TCR beta chains, and an independent cohort replicated the association. Because counts were too low, about 15 rarely observed V segments, including chromosome 9 orphons, were left out of the earlier analysis of 587 of the donors. In this cohort, only TCR beta chains were sequenced, and detectable features were limited by the absence of alpha or paired-chain data. Sequencing depth was assumed to be roughly uniform across donors in the presence/absence analyses, though that assumption may not hold. A later genetic analysis reported fewer N-insertions in productive TCRs among donors in an Asian-associated ancestry cluster than the approximately 700-donor mean. A total of fewer than 200 TCR beta chains were listed by the study as associated with cytomegalovirus. Correlated functional status among segregating V segments might reflect linkage disequilibrium, but an unknown experimental factor could not be ruled out. According to a later analysis, TCR association rates differed among HLA loci, with DRB1 alleles showing the most associated TCRs and HLA-C alleles showing the fewest. In an earlier analysis of about 600 of the donors, most TCR beta V segments appeared in productive rearrangements about 87% or about 30% of the time, broadly matching IMGT annotations. In vitro tests confirmed that three of the cytomegalovirus-associated TCR beta chains recognize cytomegalovirus antigens. Most CMV-associated TCR beta chains appeared to be HLA-restricted in a later analysis, and the HLA associations seemed to be driven largely by CMV exposure. A group of highly shared sequence variants was considered likely to be a technical artifact of the sequencing pipeline. Because HLA typing was missing for some donors at each locus, association tests included only the typed subset. The 87-base-pair reads could not distinguish some IMGT-functional V segments, including TRBV6-2 and TRBV6-3, so those segments were excluded. A further reported finding was that TCR beta sequences accurately predicted the HLA-A and HLA-B alleles for most subjects in the first cohort. The authors suggested that the approach could potentially be extended to other disease states and immunological phenotypes. At a false discovery rate of 0.05, a later analysis linked 16,951 TCR beta sequences to specific HLA alleles.

Libraries were prepared through the immunoSEQ multiplex PCR assay. For the multiplex PCR, a mixture combining 60 forward primers for TCR Vbeta segments and 13 reverse primers for TCR Jbeta segments was used. A multiplex PCR assay on genomic DNA amplified the CDR3 region of rearranged TCR beta genes. Amplified TCR beta libraries were sequenced as 87-base-pair reads on the Illumina HiSeq System. The original pipeline was this. A later analysis tallied 80 million to 95 million unique TCR beta chains across the 610 or so repertoires, and about 12 million of those chains were shared by two or more donors. Raw reads were error-corrected and collapsed into unique sequences with a nearest-neighbor algorithm that merged closely related sequences to remove PCR and sequencing errors. Alignment of CDR3 sequences to IMGT reference sequences was used to assign V, D and J gene segments. For a sequence to be retained, a match of at least six nucleotides to both a V gene segment and a J gene segment was required. Rearrangements were called productive when the CDR3 lacked stop codons and stayed in frame with V and J; all others were non-productive. Following IMGT convention, CDR3 was defined as the stretch from the second conserved V-encoded cysteine to the conserved J-encoded phenylalanine. Sequences without an unambiguous match to a single V gene segment were excluded from the earlier analysis of several hundred of the donors. An earlier analysis of a few hundred of the donors called V segments functional above 56.7% productive rearrangements and segregating when the between-donor standard deviation exceeded 5%. A statistical classification framework was built for diagnosing cytomegalovirus status from the catalog of TCR beta chain sequences. In a later analysis, V and J genes were assigned by comparing TCR nucleotide sequences against IMGT/GENE-DB human TR gene sequences. Using the TCRdist pipeline, a later analysis assigned CDR3 sequences along with most-parsimonious VDJ recombination scenarios. In a later analysis, every TCR beta chain was defined by the combination of its CDR3 amino acid sequence and its V-gene family, and reads without a unique V-gene family were dropped. A later analysis removed nearly 600 highly shared, low-generation-probability nucleotide sequences to deal with suspected cross-contamination and a sequencing artifact. A later analysis calculated a clonal expansion index for each public chain from normalized within-repertoire ranks of inferred template counts. In a later analysis, generation probabilities were computed with a VDJ recombination model fitted to out-of-frame rearrangements, and the resulting probabilities were checked against IGoR. In a later analysis, TCR-TCR, TCR-HLA and TCR-CMV co-occurrence was scored with hypergeometric tests, and a repertoire-size bias correction was applied to TCR pairs. In a later analysis, false discovery rates were estimated by permuting HLA or CMV assignments 20 times. A later analysis grouped co-occurring TCRs with DBSCAN, adding TCRdist sequence similarity when clustering within HLA-allele-positive subsets. Repertoires with fewer than 30,000 or more than 120,000 public chains, plus five repertoires with anomalous nucleotide sharing, were excluded from co-occurrence clustering. Imported from immuneACCESS, the table was reduced by TCRdb to in-frame sequences with V and J called. These copies leave out some clones; in studies compared against another copy, an unresolved V gene accounts for under half, and the cause of the remainder is not known. The DNA gave D and trimming, while V, J and clone size come from that table. This sample's table lists about 64,000 clones. 3.5% to 4% of the sample is taken by the ten largest.

Sequencing was performed on PBMCs. The sequence was obtained from a woman younger than 35 in good health and CMV-seronegative. The rearrangement combines TRBV7-9 with TRBJ2-3, with the D gene not confidently named. The CDR3 region: CASSFPASTDTQYF. Here is the DNA: TGTGCCAGCAGCTTCCCCGCGAGCACAGATACGCAGTATTTT.